The 14 T cell receptor beta chains in this list originate from one sample, sequenced in a study of blood T cell repertoires in COVID-19. TCRdb's table, derived via immunoSEQ multiplex PCR, lists solely in-frame clones and lacks some. Altogether tens of thousands of clones are present, 75% to 90% being singletons, with the ten largest covering 12%. Sequencing was carried out using peripheral blood. All receptors derive from a human donor in a cohort sampled during active COVID-19.

V gene TRBV2 combines with J gene TRBJ2-1; TRBD2 is a possible D gene (6 bases). The V gene's germline CDR1 is SNHLY and CDR2 FYNNEI. Trimming took off 5 bases at V and 1 base at J, with 21 bases between the two ends. The CDR3 is 18 amino acids. The CDR3 loop is CASSPRKTSSLSYNEQFF. The CDR3 coding sequence is TGTGCCAGCAGTCCTCGCAAAACTAGCAGCTTGTCCTACAATGAGCAGTTCTTC.

The chain couples TRBV27 to TRBJ2-1; 8 bases are a match to TRBD2. This CDR3 region has 16 residues. J lost 9 bases, V lost 6 bases, and 16 bases had no gene match. Germline CDR1 reads MNHEY; CDR2 reads SMNVEV (reference sequence). The CDR3 is CASSQERLARVGEQFF. CDR3 DNA: TGTGCCAGCAGCCAGGAGAGACTAGCGAGAGTGGGTGAGCAGTTCTTC.

V usage is TRBV5-1 and J usage is TRBJ1-2, with D uncertain. Germline V gene lookup returns CDR1 SGHRS and CDR2 YFSETQ. There are 15 residues in the CDR3. Trimming pared 4 bases from V and 2 bases from J, leaving 15 bases between. The CDR3 sequence is CASSGVREGNYGYTF. The CDR3 nucleotides are TGCGCCAGCAGCGGGGTACGGGAGGGCAACTATGGCTACACCTTC.

This chain joins TRBV9 and TRBJ2-1; 14 bases line up with TRBD2. The CDR3 has 19 residues. Germline loops: CDR1 SGDLS, CDR2 YYNGEE. Trimming cost V 0 bases and J 5 bases; bases outside gene matches: 10. CDR3 sequence reads: CASSVVAGTSGRPNNEQFF. The CDR3 nucleotides read TGTGCCAGCAGCGTAGTTGCCGGGACTAGCGGGAGACCCAACAATGAGCAGTTCTTC.

This clone was recorded a few times. V gene TRBV4-2 combines with J gene TRBJ2-5, with D possibly matching TRBD2 (7 bases). The V end was cut by 0 bases, the J end by 4 bases, with 9 bases between. Germline V gene sequence: CDR1 LGHNA, CDR2 YNFKEQ. The CDR3 has 14 amino acids. CDR3 region: CASSQDGGRETQYF. The CDR3, as DNA: TGTGCCAGCAGCCAAGACGGGGGGCGAGAGACCCAGTACTTC.

This clone was observed a handful of times. This rearrangement joins TRBV14 to TRBJ2-3; tentatively, D is TRBD2 (6 bases). This CDR3 contains 15 residues. Germline V gene lookup returns CDR1 SGHDN and CDR2 FVKESK. Trimming took off 1 base at V and 1 base at J, with 9 bases between the two ends. CDR3 in amino acids: CASSQGRRGTDTQYF. In DNA form, the CDR3 reads TGTGCCAGCAGCCAAGGTCGGAGGGGCACAGATACGCAGTATTTT.

This sequence joins TRBV6-4 and TRBJ2-3, with D possibly being TRBD2 (7 bases). Germline V gene lookup returns CDR1 MRHNA and CDR2 SNTAGT. V was cut by 0 bases and J by 5 bases, with 12 bases left in between. This CDR3 spans 15 amino acids. The CDR3 loop is CASSDSGGLGDTQYF. CDR3 nucleotides: TGTGCCAGCAGTGACTCGGGGGGGCTGGGAGATACGCAGTATTTT.

V gene TRBV30 combines with J gene TRBJ1-2; D is undetermined. CDR3 length: 14 amino acids. Trimming took off 0 bases at V and 0 bases at J, with 8 bases between the two ends. The germline V gene has CDR1 GTSNPN and CDR2 SVGIG (reference sequence). For the CDR3, the DNA is TGTGCCTGGAGTGTAGAGGAAGCTAACTATGGCTACACCTTC. Amino acids: CAWSVEEANYGYTF.

The chain couples TRBV9 to TRBJ2-7; weak D call: TRBD2 (5 bases). The V and J ends lost 0 bases and 1 base respectively, with 14 bases between them. Germline lookup yields CDR1 SGDLS and CDR2 YYNGEE. This CDR3 is built from 16 residues. The CDR3 bases are TGTGCCAGCAGCGTAGCCCCTAGGGAGAGTTCCTACGAGCAGTACTTC. It specifies CASSVAPRESSYEQYF.

This chain connects TRBV5-5 to TRBJ2-3, with D possibly matching TRBD2 (5 bases). The CDR3 spans 14 residues. The germline V gene encodes CDR1 SGHKS and CDR2 YYEKEE (reference sequence). The CDR3 region has the DNA TGTGCAGCGGACGCAGGCGGATGGACAGATACGCAGTATTTT. It encodes CAADAGGWTDTQYF.

The rearrangement uses TRBV5-6 and TRBJ1-2; D gene uncertain. This CDR3 comprises 16 residues. V dropped 4 bases and J dropped 4 bases, with 20 bases sitting between them. Looked up from germline, CDR1 is SGHDT and CDR2 is YYEEEE. For the CDR3, the DNA is TGTGCCAGCAGCCGAGCCGGGTTAAAGAATGCCTATGGCTACACCTTC. Its protein is CASSRAGLKNAYGYTF.

The V and J genes are TRBV5-1 and TRBJ1-5; D possibly corresponds to TRBD1 (6 bases). CDR1 and CDR2 from the germline V gene are SGHRS and YFSETQ. The CDR3 is 14 residues long. The V and J ends lost 1 base and 4 bases respectively, with 9 bases between them. Here the CDR3 DNA reads TGCGCCAGCAGCTTGAACACAGGGAATCAGCCCCAGCATTTT. As protein: CASSLNTGNQPQHF. Using reference TRBV5-1 and TRBJ1-5 for the parts outside the CDR3, the full variable domain is KAGVTQTPRYLIKTRGQQVTLSCSPISGHRSVSWYQQTPGQGLQFLFEYFSETQRNKGNFPGRFSGRQFSNSRSEMNVSTLELGDSALYLCASSLNTGNQPQHFGDGTRLSIL.

The chain combines TRBV18 with TRBJ1-1; perhaps TRBD1 as D (5 bases). Trimming took off 2 bases at V and 1 base at J, with 11 bases between the two ends. CDR1 is KGHSH and CDR2 is LQKENI in the germline V gene. The CDR3 length is 15 residues. The CDR3 protein is CASSPSTGPNTEAFF. Written as DNA, the CDR3 is TGTGCCAGCTCACCAAGCACAGGCCCGAACACTGAAGCTTTCTTT.

This chain connects TRBV27 to TRBJ2-1; 11 bases match TRBD2. The germline V gene encodes CDR1 MNHEY and CDR2 SMNVEV (reference sequence). Germline trimming cut 3 bases from V and 10 bases from J; bases unmatched to any gene: 5. There are 14 residues in the CDR3. The chain's CDR3 is CASSFLASGREQFF. As DNA, the CDR3 is TGTGCCAGCAGTTTCCTCGCTAGCGGGAGGGAGCAGTTCTTC.